Reported below is one T cell receptor beta chain. Its antigen remains unidentified. CDR3 length: 15 amino acids. The V and J ends lost 7 bases and 6 bases, in that order; junction bases with no gene match: 8. Per the germline V gene, CDR1 is MDHEN and CDR2 is SYDVKM. This record comes from a study of CD8 T cells in ankylosing spondylitis. Making use of molecular barcodes, quantitative 5'-RACE generated TCR beta libraries. A single record per CDR3 protein comes from TCRdb applying MiXCR to the 5' RACE reads. Among roughly 350,000 distinct CDR3 sequences listed, 8% were seen once. Study-wide findings and caveats: The study identified a TCR beta motif of several highly homologous variants that appeared characteristic of ankylosing spondylitis blood. As reported, disease-linked clones showed significant enrichment in matched ankylosing spondylitis synovial fluid. Several of the motif variants were reported before in synovial fluid and blood from reactive arthritis. Disease-linked clones proved CD8+ and comparatively uncommon in peripheral blood.

The sequence was obtained from a male donor with ankylosing spondylitis. The source material was blood, either unsorted or a sorted T cell fraction (not recorded which). The V and J genes are TRBV28 and TRBJ2-7; 14 bases map to TRBD2. In nucleotides, the CDR3 is TGTGCCAGCACACCTCCGGGACTAGCGGGAGTCGAGCAGTACTTC. Its translation is CASTPPGLAGVEQYF.